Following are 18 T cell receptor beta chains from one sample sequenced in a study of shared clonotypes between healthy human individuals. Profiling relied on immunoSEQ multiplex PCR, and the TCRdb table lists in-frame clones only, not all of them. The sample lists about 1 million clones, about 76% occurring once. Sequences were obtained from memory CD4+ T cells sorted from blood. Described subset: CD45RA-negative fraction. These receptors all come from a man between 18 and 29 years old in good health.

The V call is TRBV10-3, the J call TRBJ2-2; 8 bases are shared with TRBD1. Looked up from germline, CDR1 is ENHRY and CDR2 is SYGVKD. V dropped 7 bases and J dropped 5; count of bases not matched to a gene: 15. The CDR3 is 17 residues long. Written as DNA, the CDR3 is TGTGCCATCACCGACGGGACAGGCGGGATCGGGACCGGGGAGCTGTTTTTT. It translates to CAITDGTGGIGTGELFF.

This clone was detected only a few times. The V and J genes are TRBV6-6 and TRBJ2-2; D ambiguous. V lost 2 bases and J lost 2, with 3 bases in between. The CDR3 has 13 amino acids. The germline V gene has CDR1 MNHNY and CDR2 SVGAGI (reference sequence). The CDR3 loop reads CASSYLNTGELFF. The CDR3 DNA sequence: TGTGCCAGCAGTTACCTTAACACCGGGGAGCTGTTTTTT.

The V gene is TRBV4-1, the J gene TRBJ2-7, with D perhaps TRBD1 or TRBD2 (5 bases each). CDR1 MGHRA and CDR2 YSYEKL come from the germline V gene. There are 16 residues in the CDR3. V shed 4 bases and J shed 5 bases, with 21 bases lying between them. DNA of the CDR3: TGCGCCAGCAGCCCCATACAGAGGGGCCTTCCGGACGAGCAGTACTTC. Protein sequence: CASSPIQRGLPDEQYF.

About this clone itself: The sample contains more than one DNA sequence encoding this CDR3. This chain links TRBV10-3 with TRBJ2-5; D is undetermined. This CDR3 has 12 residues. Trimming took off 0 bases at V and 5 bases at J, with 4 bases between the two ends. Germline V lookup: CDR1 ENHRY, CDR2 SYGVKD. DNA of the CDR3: TGTGCCATCAGTGAGTCTAGGGAGACCCAGTACTTC. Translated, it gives CAISESRETQYF.

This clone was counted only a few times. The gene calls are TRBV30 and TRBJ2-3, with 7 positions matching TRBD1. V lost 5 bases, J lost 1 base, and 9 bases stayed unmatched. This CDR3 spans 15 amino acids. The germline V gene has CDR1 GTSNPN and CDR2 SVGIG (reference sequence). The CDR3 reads CAWVGRGSRTDTQYF. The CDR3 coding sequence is TGTGCCTGGGTTGGCAGGGGGAGCCGCACAGATACGCAGTATTTT.

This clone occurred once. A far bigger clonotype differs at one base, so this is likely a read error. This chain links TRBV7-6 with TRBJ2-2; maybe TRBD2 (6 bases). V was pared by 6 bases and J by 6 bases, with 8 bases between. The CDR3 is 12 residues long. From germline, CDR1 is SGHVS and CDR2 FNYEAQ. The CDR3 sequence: CASSSGAGELFF. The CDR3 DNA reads TGTGCCAGCAGTTCGGGGGCCGGGGAGCTGTTTTTT.

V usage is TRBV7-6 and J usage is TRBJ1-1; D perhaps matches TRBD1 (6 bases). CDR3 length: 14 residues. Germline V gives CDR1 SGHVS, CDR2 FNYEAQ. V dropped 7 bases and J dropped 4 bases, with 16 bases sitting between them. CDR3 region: CASKWTAKSTEAFF. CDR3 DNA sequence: TGTGCCAGCAAATGGACAGCTAAGAGCACTGAAGCTTTCTTT.

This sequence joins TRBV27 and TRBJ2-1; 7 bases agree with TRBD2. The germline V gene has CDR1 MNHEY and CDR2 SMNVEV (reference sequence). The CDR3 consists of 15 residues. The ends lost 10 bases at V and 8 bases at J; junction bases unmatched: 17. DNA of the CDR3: TGTGCCACCAAGTTTGGGGCTAGCGGCCAAGATGAGCAGTTCTTC. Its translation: CATKFGASGQDEQFF.

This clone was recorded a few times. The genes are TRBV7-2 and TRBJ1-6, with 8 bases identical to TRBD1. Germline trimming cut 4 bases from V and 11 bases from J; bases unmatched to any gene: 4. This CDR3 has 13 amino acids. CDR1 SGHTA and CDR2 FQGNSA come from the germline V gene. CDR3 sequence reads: CASSSTGEAPLHF. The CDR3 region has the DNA TGTGCCAGCAGCTCGACAGGGGAGGCACCCCTCCACTTT.

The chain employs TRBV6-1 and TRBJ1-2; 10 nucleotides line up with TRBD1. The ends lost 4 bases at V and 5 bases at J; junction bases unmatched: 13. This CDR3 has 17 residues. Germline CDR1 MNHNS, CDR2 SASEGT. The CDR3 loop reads CASSVTGQGRRGYGYTF. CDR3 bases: TGTGCCAGCAGTGTAACGGGACAGGGGAGGAGGGGGTATGGCTACACCTTC.

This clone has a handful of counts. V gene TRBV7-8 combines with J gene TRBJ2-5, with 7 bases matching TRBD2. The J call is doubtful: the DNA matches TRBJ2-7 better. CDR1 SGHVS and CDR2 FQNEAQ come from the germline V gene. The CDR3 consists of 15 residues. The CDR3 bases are TGTGCCAGCAGCTTAAGGGCTAGCGGTCCCTACGAGCAGTACTTC. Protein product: CASSLRASGPYEQYF.

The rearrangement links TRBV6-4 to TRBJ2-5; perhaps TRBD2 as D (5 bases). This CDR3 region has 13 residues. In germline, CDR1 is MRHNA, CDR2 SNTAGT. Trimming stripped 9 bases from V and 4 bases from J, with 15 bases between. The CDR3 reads CASARDGGETQYF. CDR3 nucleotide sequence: TGTGCCAGTGCTCGGGATGGAGGAGAGACCCAGTACTTC.

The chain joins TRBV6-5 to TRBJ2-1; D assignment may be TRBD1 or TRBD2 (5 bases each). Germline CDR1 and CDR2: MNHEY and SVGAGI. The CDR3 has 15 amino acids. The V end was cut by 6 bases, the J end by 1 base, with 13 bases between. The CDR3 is CASREAKGSYNEQFF. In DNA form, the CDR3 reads TGTGCCAGCAGGGAGGCGAAGGGGTCCTACAATGAGCAGTTCTTC.

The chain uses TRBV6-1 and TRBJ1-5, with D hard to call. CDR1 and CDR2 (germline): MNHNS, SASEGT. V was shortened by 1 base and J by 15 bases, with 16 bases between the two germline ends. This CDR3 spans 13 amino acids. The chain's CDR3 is CASSEDGRRVGHF. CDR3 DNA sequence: TGTGCCAGCAGTGAAGATGGTCGGCGAGTGGGGCATTTT.

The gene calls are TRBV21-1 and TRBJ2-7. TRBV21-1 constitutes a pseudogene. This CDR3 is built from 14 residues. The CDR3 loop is CASSKGTLRDEQYF. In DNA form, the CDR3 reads TGTGCCAGCAGCAAAGGGACGCTACGGGACGAGCAGTACTTC.

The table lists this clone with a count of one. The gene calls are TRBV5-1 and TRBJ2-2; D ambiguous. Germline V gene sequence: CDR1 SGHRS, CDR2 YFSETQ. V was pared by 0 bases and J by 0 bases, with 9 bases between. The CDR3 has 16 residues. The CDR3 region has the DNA TGCGCCAGCAGCTTGGTACGTGTCACGAACACCGGGGAGCTGTTTTTT. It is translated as CASSLVRVTNTGELFF.

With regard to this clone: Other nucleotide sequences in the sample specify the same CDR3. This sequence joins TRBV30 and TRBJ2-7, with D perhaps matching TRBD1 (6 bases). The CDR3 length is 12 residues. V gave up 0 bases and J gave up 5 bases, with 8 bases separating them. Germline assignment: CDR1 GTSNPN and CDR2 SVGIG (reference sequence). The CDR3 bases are TGTGCCTGGAGTGTACAGGGACACGAGCAGTACTTC. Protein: CAWSVQGHEQYF.

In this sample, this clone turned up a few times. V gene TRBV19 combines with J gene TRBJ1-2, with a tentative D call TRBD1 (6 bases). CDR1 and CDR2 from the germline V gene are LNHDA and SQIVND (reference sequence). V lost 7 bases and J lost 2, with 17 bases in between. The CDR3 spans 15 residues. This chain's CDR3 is CASTEQVGANYGYTF. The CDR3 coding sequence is TGTGCCAGTACGGAACAGGTGGGGGCAAACTATGGCTACACCTTC.